This TCR beta chain was recorded in a study of cytomegalovirus exposure and HLA in healthy donors (dated by TCRdb to 2015 to 2018). Some background on the complete study: According to an earlier analysis of a few hundred of the donors, 200 million or so T cells yielded 117 million unique TCR beta sequences and less than 300 Gb of sequence data. An early release that covered around 590 HLA-typed donors contained about 300 gigabases of sequencing data and tens of millions of unique TCR sequences. The genetic ancestry cluster associated with self-reported Caucasian donors included roughly 84% of the roughly 360 genotyped donors. The aim of the study was to test whether cataloging public T cell receptors could identify signatures of past pathogen exposure. The study profiled the T cell repertoires of approximately 700 subjects by immunosequencing and related them to cytomegalovirus serostatus. Besides the first cohort of roughly 700 subjects, a separate validation cohort made up of roughly 120 different subjects was used. High-throughput TCR immunosequencing, statistical association of individual TCRs with disease status, and machine learning were combined to predict cytomegalovirus infection status. A later analysis re-examined previously published TCR beta repertoires from 500 to 700 donors and added high-resolution HLA genotyping to investigate patterns of TCR occurrence. In the later analysis, no new phenotypic data were used to find candidate immune exposures; instead, reliance was placed on TCR beta sequences and their occurrence across donors. To decide whether each TCR beta V gene segment behaved as functional or pseudogenic, an earlier analysis of some 600 of the donors relied on high-throughput TCR beta sequencing. Donor age, sex, ethnicity and CMV serostatus were collected together with the repertoire data. A later genetic analysis used genome-wide SNP genotypes for about 60% of the 666 donors, treating that subset as a discovery cohort. All discovery cohort repertoires had been generated on a single sequencing platform. HLA typing covered class I and class II loci at four-digit resolution. The number of donors typed differed by locus, with about 620-630 for A, B, C, DRB1 and DQB1, around 520 for DQA1, nearly 610 for DPA1, and around 460 for DPB1. Several DR-DQ haplotypes were treated as single units for association and clustering because of strong linkage in the cohort. Across 398 genotyped donors of the cohort, an average of roughly 250,000 unique TCR beta nucleotide sequences per donor were sequenced, and about a sixth of those sequences were non-productive.

To note about this clone: The antigen this receptor binds is unknown. Base qualities are not at hand, and no much larger clone is one base apart.

The investigation overall reported the following: A later analysis found that TCR association rates varied across HLA loci, with DRB1 alleles showing the most associated TCRs and HLA-C alleles the fewest. The classifier was reported to diagnose cytomegalovirus status with high specificity and sensitivity in both the original cohort and the validation cohort. A further reported finding was that TCR beta sequences accurately predicted the HLA-A and HLA-B alleles for most subjects in the first cohort. Only TCR beta chains were sequenced in this cohort, and the absence of alpha or paired-chain data limited detectable features. Because counts were too low, approximately 15 rarely observed V segments, including chromosome 9 orphons, were excluded from the earlier analysis of several hundred of the donors. In vitro tests confirmed that three of the cytomegalovirus-associated TCR beta chains recognize cytomegalovirus antigens. According to a later analysis, parvovirus B19, influenza, CMV and Epstein-Barr virus appeared linked to several top co-occurrence clusters. The sequencing pipeline was judged likely to have produced a cluster of highly shared sequence variants as a technical artifact. A later analysis found that HLA-associated TCR beta chains were more clonally expanded and had lower generation probabilities than equally common non-associated chains. While some public TCRs were present in many individuals, most TCR sequences turned up only very rarely across donors. Some IMGT-functional V segments, including TRBV6-2 and TRBV6-3, could not be distinguished by the 87-base-pair reads and were therefore excluded. Immune exposure information for the cohort was limited to CMV serostatus. Strong co-occurrence of HLA alleles, especially DR and DQ, made assigning TCR associations to individual alleles difficult. V-gene and J-gene trimming of TCR beta chains was associated with a missense DCLRE1C variant in a later genetic analysis, and the association was replicated in an independent cohort. According to the authors, the approach could potentially be generalized to other disease states and immunological phenotypes. In an earlier analysis of approximately 600 of the donors, most TCR beta V segments were observed in productive rearrangements about 90% or about 30% of the time, broadly matching IMGT annotations. Because HLA typing was unavailable for some donors at each locus, only the typed subset was used in association tests. The study listed 164 TCR beta chains as associated with cytomegalovirus. According to a later analysis, most CMV-associated TCR beta chains appeared to be HLA-restricted, and the HLA associations seemed to be driven largely by CMV exposure. Linkage disequilibrium might explain the correlated functional status among segregating V segments, but an unknown experimental factor could not be ruled out. Specific HLA alleles were associated with 18,000 or so TCR beta sequences at a false discovery rate of 0.05 in a later analysis. According to a later genetic analysis, donors in an Asian-associated ancestry cluster had fewer N-insertions in productive TCRs than the approximately 710-donor mean. Presence/absence analyses assumed roughly uniform sequencing depth across donors, an assumption that may not hold.

The CDR3 covers 16 residues, taking in both the cysteine and the phenylalanine. CDR3 DNA is the only sequence kept; it has 48 bases, read in frame from the first base. Trimming takes 5 bases off V and 4 bases off J; junction bases not matched to a gene: 10. CDR1 SGHVS and CDR2 FQNEAQ were looked up in the germline V gene. The cohort was made up of around 720 healthy bone marrow donors. At the time of sampling, all cohort members were nominally healthy, though unrecorded immune exposures were likely present. The donor was CMV seropositive and was included in the group of 250 to 300 seropositive cohort members. A peripheral blood sample was collected from each donor, and TCR beta sequencing was performed on peripheral blood mononuclear cells. Genomic DNA extraction from the blood cell samples was performed with the Qiagen DNeasy Blood Extraction Kit. Libraries were prepared through the immunoSEQ multiplex PCR assay. For the multiplex PCR, a mixture combining 60 forward primers for TCR Vbeta segments and 13 reverse primers for TCR Jbeta segments was used. The CDR3 region of rearranged TCR beta genes was amplified from genomic DNA with a multiplex PCR assay. The amplified TCR beta libraries were sequenced on the Illumina HiSeq System as 87-base-pair reads. On the authors' methods: A later analysis tallied approximately 87 million unique TCR beta chains across the approximately 670 repertoires, and approximately 9.9 million of those chains were shared by two or more donors. A nearest-neighbor algorithm error-corrected the raw reads and collapsed the reads into unique sequences, merging closely related sequences to remove PCR and sequencing errors. V, D and J gene segments were assigned by aligning CDR3 sequences to IMGT reference sequences. Each retained sequence needed at least a six-nucleotide match to both a V gene segment and a J gene segment. A rearrangement counted as productive if the CDR3 had no stop codons and remained in frame with V and J, and every other rearrangement counted as non-productive. CDR3 was defined by IMGT convention, running from the second conserved V-encoded cysteine to the conserved J-encoded phenylalanine. The earlier analysis of 587 of the donors excluded any sequence lacking an unambiguous match to a single V gene segment. An earlier analysis of about 590 of the donors classified V segments as functional when productive rearrangements were above 56.7% and as segregating when the standard deviation between donors was above 5%. To diagnose cytomegalovirus status from the catalog of TCR beta chain sequences, a statistical classification framework was built. In a later analysis, V and J genes were assigned by comparing TCR nucleotide sequences against IMGT/GENE-DB human TR gene sequences. A later analysis assigned CDR3 sequences and most-parsimonious VDJ recombination scenarios with the TCRdist pipeline. A later analysis defined each TCR beta chain by its CDR3 amino acid sequence plus V-gene family, and excluded reads lacking a unique V-gene family. In a later analysis, fewer than 650 highly shared, low-generation-probability nucleotide sequences were removed to address suspected cross-contamination and a sequencing artifact. For each public chain, a later analysis derived a clonal expansion index from normalized ranks of inferred template counts within each repertoire. In a later analysis, generation probabilities were computed with a VDJ recombination model fitted to out-of-frame rearrangements, and the resulting probabilities were checked against IGoR. In a later analysis, TCR-TCR, TCR-HLA and TCR-CMV co-occurrence was scored with hypergeometric tests, and a repertoire-size bias correction was applied to TCR pairs. A later analysis estimated false discovery rates by permuting HLA or CMV assignments 20 times. In a later analysis, co-occurring TCRs were grouped using DBSCAN, with TCRdist sequence similarity added in when clustering inside HLA-allele-positive subsets. For co-occurrence clustering, repertoires with fewer than 30,000 or more than 120,000 public chains were excluded, along with a handful of repertoires with anomalous nucleotide sharing. TCRdb holds this immuneACCESS table with in-frame rearrangements only. Some clones are missing; in checked studies, unresolved V genes explain under half, and the rest has no known cause. The V and J calls and clone size are taken from that table; D and trimming were inferred from the DNA. For this sample the table gives 120,000 or so clones, of which about four fifths were detected only once. Under 9.5% of the sample goes to the ten largest clones.

The receptor comes from a woman in her forties or fifties in good health and CMV-seropositive. Material: PBMCs. The rearranged chain carries TRBV7-8 and TRBJ2-3; TRBD1 matches 9 bases in the middle. CDR3 protein: CASSQDRTGASDTQYF. In nucleotides, the sequence is TGTGCCAGCAGCCAGGACCGGACAGGGGCGTCAGATACGCAGTATTTT.